The following is a T cell receptor beta chain sequence with its context. The germline CDR1 and CDR2 sequences are MDHEN and SYDVKM. V gave up 5 bases and J gave up 5 bases, with 18 bases separating them. CDR3 length: 15 residues. Original processing notes: Reference gene primer amplification gave nucleated cell count estimates. Only in-frame clones appear in the TCRdb table, and some are missing; sequencing was by immunoSEQ multiplex PCR. V and J calls and clone size are as listed in that table; D and trimming were resolved from the DNA. The repertoire has over 150,000 clones, approximately 84% of them found once; the top ten carry about 3.5%. The data were taken from a study of blood T cell repertoires in COVID-19. Study background: Both acute and convalescent COVID-19 samples were obtained from the United States, Italy and Spain.

The V call is TRBV28, the J call TRBJ1-2, with no clear D. Sequenced input: PBMCs or T cells enriched from blood (not recorded which). The clonotype originates from a woman in her twenties or thirties who had recovered from COVID-19. The CDR3 sequence is CASSTPRAGYYGYTF. CDR3 coding DNA: TGTGCCAGCAGTACCCCGAGGGCTGGATATTATGGCTACACCTTC.